This T cell receptor (beta chain) was recorded in a study of technical replicates of blood from a handful of donors. Only in-frame clones appear in the TCRdb table, and some are missing; sequencing was by immunoSEQ multiplex PCR. This table has about 13,000 clones, 80% to 90% appearing once. This clone ranks as large. The CDR3 is made up of 16 amino acids. Trimming removed 3 bases at V and 5 bases at J, with 17 bases between. Germline V gene sequence: CDR1 MDHEN, CDR2 SYDVKM. Sequencing was carried out using PBMCs. This sequence was found in a human donor in good health. The chain recombines TRBV28 with TRBJ1-5; maybe TRBD1 (6 bases). CDR3 region: CASSFRRGGLDQPQHF. In DNA, the CDR3 is TGTGCCAGCAGTTTCCGGAGGGGGGGCTTGGATCAGCCCCAGCATTTT.